This T cell receptor beta chain came from a study of beta chain features in type 1 diabetes. This clone was found a few times. Its antigen is unknown. The study's findings and limits: A moderate, significant TCRB CDR3 shortening appeared in type 1 diabetes across four CD4+ subsets. VDJ junctions in type 1 diabetes patients carried more deletions and fewer insertions. Whatever favoring of shorter templates PCR might show would apply equally to patients and controls. Unsettled here was the matter of whether HLA type influences TCRB rearrangement.

CDR1 and CDR2 (germline): SGHVS, FQNEAQ. There are 18 residues in the CDR3. V lost 5 bases, J lost 0 bases, and 21 bases lay in between. The isolated RNA, all of it, was reverse transcribed, so expressed TCRB transcripts were what got sequenced. The repertoire was sequenced with immunoSEQ multiplex PCR; TCRdb's copy has only in-frame clones and lacks some. The sample has approximately 600,000 clones, around 12% seen once. This chain links TRBV7-8 with TRBJ2-3; TRBD2 is a possible D gene (5 bases). The clonotype was recovered from a man aged 25-40 years with type 1 diabetes. Sequencing input: naive CD4+ T cells from blood. CDR3 sequence reads: CASSKSSLWTASTDTQYF. The CDR3 region has the DNA TGTGCCAGCAGCAAAAGCTCTCTCTGGACTGCTAGCACAGATACGCAGTATTTT.